The 17 T cell receptor beta chains below all came from one sample that was sequenced in a study of radiotherapy plus CTLA-4 blockade in lung cancer. Assay: immunoSEQ multiplex PCR; the TCRdb copy retains only in-frame clones and omits some. The sample includes some 90,000 clones, 70% to 90% of them seen just once. The sample consisted of peripheral blood, taken from a patient treated with radiotherapy plus ipilimumab. All receptors come from a human donor with non-small cell lung cancer who had a partial response to radiotherapy plus ipilimumab.

This clone was found a few times. The chain carries TRBV2 and TRBJ1-3, with 8 bases matching TRBD1. The CDR3 has 14 amino acids. The V gene end was trimmed by 4 bases and the J gene end by 2 bases; junction bases not matched to a gene: 1. Germline V CDR1 and CDR2: SNHLY, FYNNEI. The CDR3 DNA reads TGTGCCAGCAGTGTACAGGGGGCTGGAAACACCATATATTTT. Its translation is CASSVQGAGNTIYF.

This clone has a handful of counts. The rearrangement links TRBV4-1 to TRBJ1-1, with 8 bases lining up with TRBD1. The CDR3 totals 13 residues. Germline assignment: CDR1 MGHRA and CDR2 YSYEKL. The ends lost 5 bases at V and 5 bases at J; junction bases unmatched: 4. The CDR3 region has the DNA TGCGCCAGCAGCACTCGACAGGGGACTGAAGCTTTCTTT. Amino acids: CASSTRQGTEAFF.

This clone was detected a few times. The chain carries TRBV28 and TRBJ1-3, with a possible D match to TRBD1 (6 bases). Per the germline V gene, CDR1 is MDHEN and CDR2 is SYDVKM. Trimming pared 6 bases from V and 0 bases from J, leaving 24 bases between. This CDR3 spans 19 amino acids. This CDR3 is CASRDKTGRVGSSGNTIYF. The CDR3, as DNA: TGTGCCAGCAGAGACAAGACAGGTAGAGTGGGGAGCTCTGGAAACACCATATATTTT.

The chain recombines TRBV7-9 with TRBJ2-2, with D perhaps TRBD1 (6 bases). The CDR3 totals 12 residues. V was shortened by 4 bases and J by 9 bases, with 9 bases between the two germline ends. Germline CDR1 reads SEHNR; CDR2 reads FQNEAQ (reference sequence). The CDR3 spells CASSSGVRELFF. DNA for the CDR3: TGTGCCAGCAGCTCAGGGGTCAGGGAGCTGTTTTTT.

This chain uses TRBV28 with TRBJ2-5; 10 bases line up with TRBD2. The CDR3 spans 17 residues. V lost 3 bases and J lost 8; bases outside the gene matches: 15. Looked up from germline, CDR1 is MDHEN and CDR2 is SYDVKM. CDR3 region: CASSLPTSGIKGRTQYF. DNA of the CDR3: TGTGCCAGCAGTTTGCCAACTAGCGGGATAAAGGGTAGAACCCAGTACTTC.

In the case of this clone: The same CDR3 arises from other DNA sequences in this sample as well. V usage is TRBV10-3 and J usage is TRBJ1-2; 7 bases fit TRBD1. The junction had 11 bases not matched to a gene; V was cut back by 7 bases and J by 6 bases. This CDR3 is built from 14 residues. CDR1 ENHRY and CDR2 SYGVKD come from the germline V gene. The CDR3 bases are TGTGCCATCAAAGGGCAGGGGGGAGGTGATGGCTACACCTTC. Amino acids: CAIKGQGGGDGYTF.

A single count supports this clone. The chain recombines TRBV7-2 with TRBJ2-1, with 11 bases lining up with TRBD1. The CDR3 spans 15 residues. CDR1 is SGHTA and CDR2 is FQGNSA in the germline V gene. Trimming removed 3 bases from V and 3 bases from J; junction bases left unmatched: 1. CDR3 loop: CASSLDRGRYNEQFF. CDR3 nucleotides: TGTGCCAGCAGCTTGGACAGGGGGCGCTACAATGAGCAGTTCTTC.

This chain links TRBV28 with TRBJ1-3; 7 positions match TRBD1. The trim removed 9 bases at V and 0 bases at J, leaving 11 bases unmatched. This CDR3 is 16 amino acids long. The germline V gene encodes CDR1 MDHEN and CDR2 SYDVKM. CDR3 sequence: CASKPPGQSSGNTIYF. CDR3 DNA sequence: TGTGCCAGTAAGCCACCGGGACAGAGCTCTGGAAACACCATATATTTT.

The gene calls are TRBV7-2 and TRBJ1-2; no clear D gene. CDR3 length: 16 amino acids. Germline-derived CDR1 and CDR2 are SGHTA and FQGNSA. Trimming cost V 7 bases and J 0 bases, with 18 bases left between them. Here the CDR3 DNA reads TGTGCCAGCAACACCGTCCGACTGTCAGCTAACTATGGCTACACCTTC. Translating it yields CASNTVRLSANYGYTF.

J is TRBJ1-3 and V is TRBV4-1; TRBD1 is a possible D gene (5 bases). The CDR3 runs to 15 residues. The V gene lost 1 base and the J gene lost 5 bases, with 12 bases spanning the gap. The germline V gene encodes CDR1 MGHRA and CDR2 YSYEKL. DNA for the CDR3: TGCGCCAGCAGCCAAGGTGAAGGGGTCAGAAACACCATATATTTT. Amino acid sequence: CASSQGEGVRNTIYF.

CDR3 nucleotides: TGTGCCAGCAGCCAGGTCCATATGACCTATGGCTACACCTTC. This translates into CASSQVHMTYGYTF. This chain uses TRBV2 with TRBJ1-2; D unresolved. Germline V gene sequence: CDR1 SNHLY, CDR2 FYNNEI. Trimming stripped 6 bases from V and 4 bases from J, with 15 bases between. The length of the CDR3 is 14 residues.

The chain is built from TRBV15 and TRBJ2-5; 8 bases are a match to TRBD2. Germline V CDR1 and CDR2: LNHNV, YYDKDF (reference sequence). The ends lost 0 bases at V and 5 bases at J; junction bases unmatched: 8. The CDR3 spans 16 residues. In DNA, the CDR3 is TGTGCCACCAGCAGAGATACAGCGGGAGTCTCCGAGACCCAGTACTTC. It codes for CATSRDTAGVSETQYF.

This clone was found a few times. The V gene is TRBV28, the J gene TRBJ1-2, with a tentative D call TRBD1 (6 bases). V lost 4 bases and J lost 8, with 11 bases in between. This CDR3 comprises 12 residues. The V gene's germline CDR1 is MDHEN and CDR2 SYDVKM. The CDR3 is CASSYRARGYTF. Written as DNA, the CDR3 is TGTGCCAGCAGTTACAGGGCTAGGGGCTACACCTTC.

V gene TRBV2 combines with J gene TRBJ2-1; TRBD2 matches 13 bases. Unmatched junction bases numbered 9, after V lost 6 bases and J lost 7 bases. There are 16 residues in the CDR3. Germline loops: CDR1 SNHLY, CDR2 FYNNEI. The chain's CDR3 is CASSPNGTSGINEQFF. The DNA for the CDR3 is TGTGCCAGCAGCCCTAATGGGACTAGCGGGATTAATGAGCAGTTCTTC.

The chain combines TRBV6-6 with TRBJ2-7, with D tentatively TRBD2 (7 bases). CDR3 length: 15 residues. CDR1 is MNHNY and CDR2 is SVGAGI in the germline V gene (reference sequence). Between the trimmed V and J ends, which lost 3 bases and 2 bases, there was a span of 14 bases. The CDR3 protein is CASSYNTGRAYEQYF. Here the CDR3 DNA reads TGTGCCAGCAGTTATAATACAGGGAGGGCCTACGAGCAGTACTTC.

J is TRBJ2-2 and V is TRBV6-1; 10 bases match TRBD1. The CDR3 contains 15 residues. From germline, CDR1 is MNHNS and CDR2 SASEGT. The junction had 4 bases not matched to a gene; V was cut back by 6 bases and J by 3 bases. This CDR3 reads CASRAGTGDTGELFF. In nucleotides, the CDR3 is TGTGCCAGCAGGGCCGGGACAGGGGACACCGGGGAGCTGTTTTTT.

The chain carries TRBV6-5 and TRBJ2-7; D is perhaps TRBD1 (6 bases). V was clipped by 0 bases and J by 6 bases, with 12 bases between them. Looked up from germline, CDR1 is MNHEY and CDR2 is SVGAGI. This CDR3 comprises 14 residues. The CDR3 region has the DNA TGTGCCAGCAGTTACTCTAGGGGGATGACCGAGCAGTACGTC. As protein: CASSYSRGMTEQYV.